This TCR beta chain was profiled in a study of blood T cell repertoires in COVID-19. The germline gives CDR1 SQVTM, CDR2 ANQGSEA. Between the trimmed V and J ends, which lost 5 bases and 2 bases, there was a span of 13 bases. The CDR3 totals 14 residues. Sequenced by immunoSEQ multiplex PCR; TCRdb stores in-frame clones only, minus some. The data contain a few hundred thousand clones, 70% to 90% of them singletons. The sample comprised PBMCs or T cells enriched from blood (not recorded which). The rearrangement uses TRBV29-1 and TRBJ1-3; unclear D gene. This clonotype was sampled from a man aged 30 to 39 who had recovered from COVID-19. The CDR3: CSVRDARTGNTIYF. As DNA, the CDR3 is TGCAGCGTTCGGGATGCTCGGACTGGAAACACCATATATTTT.